The 20 T cell receptor beta chains presented below share a single source sample, sequenced in a study of cytomegalovirus exposure and HLA in healthy donors. The PCR used 60 Vbeta and 13 Jbeta primers. Repertoires were generated with immunoSEQ multiplex PCR, while TCRdb's copy carries only in-frame clones and drops some. This table has around 100,000 clones, about 85% appearing once. The sequenced sample was PBMCs. All receptors come from a female donor in good health and CMV-seropositive.

This chain joins TRBV19 and TRBJ1-1; 7 nucleotides line up with TRBD1. The CDR3 spans 14 residues. The germline gives CDR1 LNHDA, CDR2 SQIVND (reference sequence). Trimming at V came to 5 bases and at J to 11 bases, leaving 14 bases not matched to a gene. CDR3 region: CASSQPGQPGEAFF. CDR3 in DNA: TGTGCCAGTAGTCAACCGGGACAGCCCGGTGAGGCTTTCTTT.

V is TRBV28 and J is TRBJ1-2; a possible D gene is TRBD1 (6 bases). The CDR3 is 19 residues long. The V gene lost 2 bases and the J gene lost 8 bases, with 30 bases spanning the gap. CDR1 is MDHEN, CDR2 SYDVKM, per germline. Written as DNA, the CDR3 is TGTGCCAGCAGTTTAGGTGACAGGTTTCGAGCCGCTCAAAAAGCCGGCTACACCTTC. Translating it yields CASSLGDRFRAAQKAGYTF.

Comment on this clone: The germline gene is not matched at one end of the junction; a read error may be the cause. The chain links TRBV6-6 to TRBJ1-2; 9 bases are shared with TRBD1. In germline, CDR1 is MNHNY, CDR2 SVGAGI (reference sequence). The CDR3 totals 16 residues. The CDR3 loop is CASLGWGQGHNYGYPF. CDR3 DNA: TGTGCCAGCCTCGGTTGGGGACAGGGTCATAACTATGGCTACCCCTTC.

V usage is TRBV7-9 and J usage is TRBJ2-5; no clear D gene. CDR1 is SEHNR, CDR2 FQNEAQ, per germline (reference sequence). V lost 6 bases and J 0 bases, leaving 17 bases between the germline ends. The CDR3 runs to 16 residues. CDR3 in DNA: TGTGCCAGCAGTCCTTTATCTGGCGGATACCAAGAGACCCAGTACTTC. Translating it yields CASSPLSGGYQETQYF.

The J gene is TRBJ2-7, the V gene TRBV5-4, with D possibly matching TRBD1 (6 bases). V dropped 4 bases and J dropped 2 bases, with 13 bases sitting between them. The V gene's germline CDR1 is SGHNT and CDR2 YYREEE (reference sequence). This CDR3 has 14 amino acids. The CDR3 nucleotides are TGTGCCAGCAGCAGGACAGTAAGCACCTACGAGCAGTACTTC. Residues: CASSRTVSTYEQYF.

This clone was seen only once. This chain connects TRBV4-1 to TRBJ1-4; D is uncertain. CDR1 and CDR2 from the germline V gene are MGHRA and YSYEKL. V lost 7 bases, J lost 11 bases, and 26 bases lay in between. This CDR3 spans 16 amino acids. The CDR3 DNA follows: TGCGCCAGCAAACTAGAGGTCGGGCAGCTCGCTCGGAAACTGTTTTTT. Its translation: CASKLEVGQLARKLFF.

The J gene is TRBJ1-2, the V gene TRBV7-2; a weak D match, TRBD1 (6 bases). Looked up from germline, CDR1 is SGHTA and CDR2 is FQGNSA. CDR3 length: 15 amino acids. Between the trimmed V and J ends, which lost 2 bases and 8 bases, there was a span of 18 bases. CDR3 sequence (DNA): TGTGCCAGCAGCTTACTTTGGACAGCTCAGGGGGGCTACACCTTC. Translated, it gives CASSLLWTAQGGYTF.

The rearrangement joins TRBV30 to TRBJ2-7; D possibly corresponds to TRBD1 (5 bases). In germline, CDR1 is GTSNPN, CDR2 SVGIG (reference sequence). The CDR3 extends over 15 amino acids. Between the trimmed V and J ends, which lost 0 bases and 2 bases, there was a span of 14 bases. The CDR3 DNA is TGTGCCTGGAGTGTTTTGCAGGGTGGTCCCTACGAGCAGTACTTC. This encodes CAWSVLQGGPYEQYF.

This clone was seen a single time. This sequence joins TRBV19 and TRBJ1-2; TRBD1 agrees at 7 bases. This CDR3 spans 13 amino acids. CDR1 and CDR2 (germline): LNHDA, SQIVND (reference sequence). Unmatched junction bases numbered 5, after V lost 7 bases and J lost 3 bases. The DNA for the CDR3 is TGTGCCAGTACACAGGGGACCTACTATGGCTACACCTTC. It yields the protein CASTQGTYYGYTF.

V gene TRBV11-3 combines with J gene TRBJ1-1; D is unresolved. V was cut by 5 bases and J by 0 bases, with 13 bases left in between. Germline CDR1 is SGHNT and CDR2 is YENEEA. This CDR3 comprises 15 residues. In nucleotides, the CDR3 is TGTGCCAGCAGCCCGCGGGCCGGGATGAACACTGAAGCTTTCTTT. Translation: CASSPRAGMNTEAFF.

This rearrangement joins TRBV5-4 to TRBJ1-2; no clear D. This CDR3 has 14 amino acids. Germline CDR1 reads SGHNT; CDR2 reads YYREEE (reference sequence). Between the trimmed V and J ends, which lost 3 bases and 0 bases, there was a span of 9 bases. The CDR3 nucleotides read TGTGCCAGCAGCTGGAGGGTGGCTAACTATGGCTACACCTTC. This encodes CASSWRVANYGYTF.

This clone was observed a handful of times. This chain joins TRBV5-1 and TRBJ1-1, with D maybe TRBD1 (6 bases). Trimming took off 0 bases at V and 10 bases at J, with 16 bases between the two ends. This CDR3 spans 14 amino acids. Germline V CDR1 and CDR2: SGHRS, YFSETQ. CDR3 coding DNA: TGCGCCAGCAGCTTGGGGAGGACAGAGAGCGGAGCTTTCTTT. Residues: CASSLGRTESGAFF.

The chain has TRBV9 and TRBJ1-3; 7 nucleotides align to TRBD1. V dropped 2 bases and J dropped 7; count of bases not matched to a gene: 3. The CDR3 is 13 residues long. Germline V gene lookup returns CDR1 SGDLS and CDR2 YYNGEE. The CDR3 sequence is CASSVMTGNTIYF. The CDR3 bases are TGTGCCAGCAGCGTGATGACAGGGAACACCATATATTTT.

This clone was detected only once. CDR3 nucleotide sequence: TGTGCCAGTGGAACCCAGCAAGCAGGGAACACTGAAGCTTTCTTT. Translating gives CASGTQQAGNTEAFF. The J gene is TRBJ1-1, the V gene TRBV19; no clear D. Germline CDR1 is LNHDA and CDR2 is SQIVND (reference sequence). The CDR3 is 15 amino acids. Between the trimmed V and J ends, which lost 8 bases and 1 base, there was a span of 17 bases. The full variable domain, in which reference TRBV19 and TRBJ1-1 provide the parts outside the CDR3, is DGGITQSPKYLFRKEGQNVTLSCEQNLNHDAMYWYRQDPGQGLRLIYYSQIVNDFQKGDIAEGYSVSREKKESFPLTVTSAQKNPTAFYLCASGTQQAGNTEAFFGQGTRLTVV.

This clone is a singleton in its sample. This chain connects TRBV27 to TRBJ1-2, with D unclear. Germline V gene data show CDR1 as MNHEY and CDR2 as SMNVEV (reference sequence). V was shortened by 0 bases and J by 4 bases, with 12 bases between the two germline ends. The CDR3 covers 15 residues. CDR3 residues: CASSLSPGGRYGYTF. In nucleotides, the CDR3 is TGTGCCAGCAGTTTATCCCCGGGAGGTCGCTATGGCTACACCTTC.

This clone was picked up a small number of times. The chain is built from TRBV5-4 and TRBJ1-4, with D possibly TRBD1 on 6 matching bases. Trimming took off 4 bases at V and 3 bases at J, with 22 bases between the two ends. Per the germline V gene, CDR1 is SGHNT and CDR2 is YYREEE (reference sequence). The CDR3 runs to 18 residues. CDR3 sequence (DNA): TGTGCCAGCAGCCCGAGAGGGGGTCGGAACGGGGCTAATGAAAAACTGTTTTTT. Its translation is CASSPRGGRNGANEKLFF. The complete variable domain, with remaining parts taken from reference TRBV5-4 and TRBJ1-4, reads ETGVTQSPTHLIKTRGQQVTLRCSSQSGHNTVSWYQQALGQGPQFIFQYYREEENGRGNFPPRFSGLQFPNYSSELNVNALELDDSALYLCASSPRGGRNGANEKLFFGSGTQLSVL.

The CDR3 protein is CASSTLERRDTEAFF. The CDR3 DNA reads as TGTGCCAGCAGCACTCTCGAAAGGCGGGACACTGAAGCTTTCTTT. The V gene is TRBV21-1, the J gene TRBJ1-1. TRBV21-1 is given as a pseudogene. The CDR3 loop spans 15 amino acids.

The chain carries TRBV6-6 and TRBJ2-7, with 7 bases fitting TRBD1. Germline CDR1 is MNHNY and CDR2 is SVGAGI (reference sequence). This CDR3 spans 16 amino acids. J gave up 6 bases and V 1 base, and 12 bases lay outside the gene matches. This CDR3 is CASSYLEDRAVSEQYF. The CDR3 region has the DNA TGTGCCAGCAGTTACTTAGAAGACAGGGCCGTTAGCGAGCAGTACTTC.

The chain uses TRBV9 and TRBJ1-4; possible D gene TRBD1, 6 bases. V was shortened by 4 bases and J by 8 bases, with 18 bases between the two germline ends. From germline, CDR1 is SGDLS and CDR2 YYNGEE. The CDR3 is 15 amino acids. CDR3 region: CASSPRQGLNEKLFF. In DNA form, the CDR3 reads TGTGCCAGCAGCCCCCGTCAGGGGTTAAACGAAAAACTGTTTTTT.

The chain links TRBV5-1 to TRBJ1-3; D is ambiguous. CDR1 SGHRS and CDR2 YFSETQ come from the germline V gene. This CDR3 contains 14 residues. V lost 2 bases to trimming and J lost 0 bases, with 6 bases between them. Here the CDR3 DNA reads TGCGCCAGCAGCTTTGGCCACTCTGGAAACACCATATATTTT. Residues: CASSFGHSGNTIYF.